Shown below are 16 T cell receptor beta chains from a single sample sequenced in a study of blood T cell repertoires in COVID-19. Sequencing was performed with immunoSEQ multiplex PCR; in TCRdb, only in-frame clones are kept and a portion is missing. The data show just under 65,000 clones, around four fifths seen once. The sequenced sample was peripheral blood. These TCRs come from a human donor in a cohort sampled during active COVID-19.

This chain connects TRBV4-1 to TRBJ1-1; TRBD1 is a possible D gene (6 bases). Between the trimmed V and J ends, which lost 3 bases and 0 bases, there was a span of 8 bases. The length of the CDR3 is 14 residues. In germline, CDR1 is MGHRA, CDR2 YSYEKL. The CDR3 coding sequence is TGCGCCAGCAGCCAGCAGGGGATGAACACTGAAGCTTTCTTT. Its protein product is CASSQQGMNTEAFF.

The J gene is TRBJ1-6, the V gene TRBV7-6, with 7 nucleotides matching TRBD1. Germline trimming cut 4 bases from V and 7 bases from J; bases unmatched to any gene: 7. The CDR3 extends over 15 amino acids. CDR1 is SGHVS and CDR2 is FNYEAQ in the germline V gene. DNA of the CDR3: TGTGCCAGCAGCTGGGGGACAGCCCCCAATTCACCCCTCCACTTT. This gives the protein CASSWGTAPNSPLHF.

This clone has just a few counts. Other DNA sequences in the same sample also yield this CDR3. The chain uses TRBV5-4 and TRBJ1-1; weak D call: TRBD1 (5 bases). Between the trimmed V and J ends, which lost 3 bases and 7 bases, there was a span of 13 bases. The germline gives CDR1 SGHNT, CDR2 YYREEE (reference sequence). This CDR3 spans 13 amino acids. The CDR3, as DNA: TGTGCCAGCAGCTCCGTGCAGGGAGGTGAAGCTTTCTTT. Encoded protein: CASSSVQGGEAFF.

CDR3 DNA sequence: TGTGCCAGCAGCCCTAGTAGGCTAGCTTCCTCCGGGGAGCTGTTTTTT. Translating gives CASSPSRLASSGELFF. The V and J genes are TRBV7-2 and TRBJ2-2, with D tentatively TRBD2 (5 bases). CDR1 and CDR2 from the germline V gene are SGHTA and FQGNSA. The CDR3 has 16 amino acids. Trimming shortened V by 5 bases and J by 6 bases, and 19 bases separated the two germline ends.

The CDR3 region has the DNA TGTGCCAGCTCACCGGTAGCTCTAGAGACCCAGTACTTC. Translated, it gives CASSPVALETQYF. V and J are TRBV18 and TRBJ2-5; D call uncertain. The CDR3 has 13 residues. Between the trimmed V and J ends, which lost 3 bases and 4 bases, there was a span of 9 bases. The germline gives CDR1 KGHSH, CDR2 LQKENI.

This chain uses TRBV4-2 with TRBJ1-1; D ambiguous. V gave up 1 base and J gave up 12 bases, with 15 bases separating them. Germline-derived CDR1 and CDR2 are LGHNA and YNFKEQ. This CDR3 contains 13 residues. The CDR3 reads CASSQAIAVDSFF. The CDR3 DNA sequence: TGTGCCAGCAGCCAAGCAATAGCTGTTGATTCTTTCTTT.

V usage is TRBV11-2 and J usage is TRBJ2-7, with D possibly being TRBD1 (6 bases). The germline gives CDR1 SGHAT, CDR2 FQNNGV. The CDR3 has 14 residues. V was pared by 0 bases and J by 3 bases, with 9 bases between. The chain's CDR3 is CASSLEARGYEQYF. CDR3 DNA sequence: TGTGCCAGCAGCTTAGAGGCCAGGGGCTACGAGCAGTACTTC.

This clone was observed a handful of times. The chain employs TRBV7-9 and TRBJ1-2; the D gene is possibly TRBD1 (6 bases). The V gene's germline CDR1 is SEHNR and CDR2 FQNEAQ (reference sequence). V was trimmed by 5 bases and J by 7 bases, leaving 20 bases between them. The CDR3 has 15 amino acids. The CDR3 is CASSIRQVPDSGYTF. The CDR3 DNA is TGTGCCAGCAGCATAAGACAGGTCCCAGATTCTGGCTACACCTTC.

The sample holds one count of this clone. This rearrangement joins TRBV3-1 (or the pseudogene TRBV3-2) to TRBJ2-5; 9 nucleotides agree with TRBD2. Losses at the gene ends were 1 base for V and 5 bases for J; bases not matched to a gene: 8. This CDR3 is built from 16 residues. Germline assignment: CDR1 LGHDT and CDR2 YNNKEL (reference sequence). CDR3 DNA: TGTGCCAGCAGCCAAGTTCGGCGGGGGGGTTCGGAGACCCAGTACTTC. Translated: CASSQVRRGGSETQYF.

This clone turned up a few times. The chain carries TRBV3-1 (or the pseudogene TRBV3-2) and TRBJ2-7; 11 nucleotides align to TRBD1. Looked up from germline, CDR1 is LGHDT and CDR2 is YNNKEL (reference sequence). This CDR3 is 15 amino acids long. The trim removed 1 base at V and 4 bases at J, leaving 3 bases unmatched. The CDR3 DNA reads TGTGCCAGCAGCCAAGGGGGGACAGGGGGGTACGAGCAGTACTTC. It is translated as CASSQGGTGGYEQYF.

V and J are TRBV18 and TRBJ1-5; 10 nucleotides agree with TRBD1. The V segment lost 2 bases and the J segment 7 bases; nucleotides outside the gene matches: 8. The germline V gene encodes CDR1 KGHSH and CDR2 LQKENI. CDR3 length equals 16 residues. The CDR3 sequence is CASSPGDRGPDQPQHF. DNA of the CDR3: TGTGCCAGCTCACCAGGGGACAGGGGACCGGACCAGCCCCAGCATTTT.

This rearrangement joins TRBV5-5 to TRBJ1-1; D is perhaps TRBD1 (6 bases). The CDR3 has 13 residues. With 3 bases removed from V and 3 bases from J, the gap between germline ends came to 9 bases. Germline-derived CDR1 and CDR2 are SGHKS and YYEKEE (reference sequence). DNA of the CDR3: TGTGCCAGCAGCTCACAGGGAGACACTGAAGCTTTCTTT. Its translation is CASSSQGDTEAFF.

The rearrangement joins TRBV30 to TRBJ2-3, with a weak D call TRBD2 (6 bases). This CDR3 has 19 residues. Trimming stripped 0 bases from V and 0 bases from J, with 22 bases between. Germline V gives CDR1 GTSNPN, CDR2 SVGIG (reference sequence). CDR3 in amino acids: CAWSVFGAWGGSSTDTQYF. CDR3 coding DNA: TGTGCCTGGAGTGTCTTCGGGGCCTGGGGAGGATCTAGCACAGATACGCAGTATTTT.

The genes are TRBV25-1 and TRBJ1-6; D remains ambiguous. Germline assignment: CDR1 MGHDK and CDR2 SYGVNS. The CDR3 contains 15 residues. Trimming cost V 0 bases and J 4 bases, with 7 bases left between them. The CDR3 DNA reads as TGTGCCAGCAGTGAATATTCGGGATATAATTCACCCCTCCACTTT. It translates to CASSEYSGYNSPLHF.

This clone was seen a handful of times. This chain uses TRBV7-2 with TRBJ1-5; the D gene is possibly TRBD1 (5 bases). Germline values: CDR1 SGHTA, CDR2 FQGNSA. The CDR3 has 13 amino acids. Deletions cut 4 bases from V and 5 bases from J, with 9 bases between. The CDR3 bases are TGTGCCAGCAGCTCCAGGGTGGATCAGCCCCAGCATTTT. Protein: CASSSRVDQPQHF.

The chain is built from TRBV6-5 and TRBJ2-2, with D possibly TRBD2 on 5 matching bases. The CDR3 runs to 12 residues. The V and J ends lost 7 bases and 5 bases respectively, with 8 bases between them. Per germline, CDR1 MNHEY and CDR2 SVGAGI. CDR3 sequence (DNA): TGTGCCAGCACTCGGGGTACCGGGGAGCTGTTTTTT. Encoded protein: CASTRGTGELFF.